What follows are 10 T cell receptor beta chains derived from one specimen sequenced in a study of T-cell memory formation after mild COVID-19. In TCRdb, the 5' RACE reads were re-called with MiXCR into one record per CDR3 protein. Of a few hundred thousand distinct CDR3 sequences in the sample, 20% to 25% were seen once. The source material was PBMCs or a T cell subset sorted from them (not recorded which). These receptors all come from a man aged 18 to 29 who had mild COVID-19 (a few samples of this study predate the infection). Cell type and time point are not known.

This rearrangement joins TRBV20-1 to TRBJ2-3, with TRBD2 matching 8 bases. CDR1 and CDR2 from the germline V gene are DFQATT and SNEGSKA (reference sequence). Trimming cost V 4 bases and J 1 base; bases outside gene matches: 1. The CDR3 consists of 13 residues. The CDR3 region has the DNA TGCAGTGCTATAGCGGGGCGCACAGATACGCAGTATTTT. Translation gives CSAIAGRTDTQYF.

V usage is TRBV15 and J usage is TRBJ2-5; weak D call: TRBD2 (6 bases). The CDR3 is 14 residues long. Trimming pared 0 bases from V and 4 bases from J, leaving 9 bases between. CDR1 LNHNV and CDR2 YYDKDF come from the germline V gene (reference sequence). The CDR3 bases are TGTGCCACCAGCAGAGATCAGGGAGGAGAGACCCAGTACTTC. As protein: CATSRDQGGETQYF.

This clonotype has just one count. The chain has TRBV19 and TRBJ1-4; no reliable D call. With 3 bases removed from V and 0 bases from J, the gap between germline ends came to 8 bases. Per germline, CDR1 LNHDA and CDR2 SQIVND (reference sequence). The CDR3 totals 15 residues. The CDR3 sequence: CASSISSATNEKLFF. The CDR3 bases are TGTGCCAGTAGTATTTCCAGCGCAACTAATGAAAAACTGTTTTTT. Supplemented by reference TRBV19 and TRBJ1-4, the full variable domain reads DGGITQSPKYLFRKEGQNVTLSCEQNLNHDAMYWYRQDPGQGLRLIYYSQIVNDFQKGDIAEGYSVSREKKESFPLTVTSAQKNPTAFYLCASSISSATNEKLFFGSGTQLSVL.

The V gene is TRBV7-2, the J gene TRBJ2-1; weak D call: TRBD2 (6 bases). The CDR3 sequence is 15 residues long. CDR1 is SGHTA, CDR2 FQGNSA, per germline. The V end was cut by 2 bases, the J end by 5 bases, with 13 bases between. The chain's CDR3 is CASSLSGLINNEQFF. The CDR3 DNA reads TGTGCCAGCAGCTTATCGGGACTGATTAACAATGAGCAGTTCTTC.

There are many counts of this clonotype. The chain links TRBV5-1 to TRBJ1-1; no clear D gene. Germline V CDR1 and CDR2: SGHRS, YFSETQ. Trimming removed 0 bases from V and 0 bases from J, with 9 bases in between. CDR3 length equals 15 residues. The CDR3 DNA sequence: TGCGCCAGCAGCTTGGCCGTAGGTCTGAACACTGAAGCTTTCTTT. It codes for CASSLAVGLNTEAFF.

This clonotype showed up just a few times. The V gene is TRBV11-2, the J gene TRBJ2-2; unclear D gene. Germline lookup yields CDR1 SGHAT and CDR2 FQNNGV. Trimming took off 5 bases at V and 9 bases at J, with 16 bases between the two ends. The CDR3 sequence is 14 residues long. The CDR3 loop reads CASSQNLYGRELFF. The CDR3 DNA reads TGTGCCAGCAGCCAAAACCTCTACGGACGGGAGCTGTTTTTT.

This clonotype was found a few times. The chain joins TRBV2 to TRBJ1-5; D is undetermined. This CDR3 spans 14 amino acids. Germline V CDR1 and CDR2: SNHLY, FYNNEI. V was pared by 3 bases and J by 7 bases, with 13 bases between. This CDR3 reads CASSDSTAEQPQHF. CDR3 nucleotide sequence: TGTGCCAGCAGTGATTCAACCGCCGAGCAGCCCCAGCATTTT.

The table lists this clonotype with many counts. This chain links TRBV5-1 with TRBJ2-2; possible D gene TRBD2, 5 bases. This CDR3 has 15 amino acids. From germline, CDR1 is SGHRS and CDR2 YFSETQ. V lost 2 bases and J 1 base, leaving 9 bases between the germline ends. The CDR3 protein is CASSLIEGNTGELFF. The DNA for the CDR3 is TGCGCCAGCAGCTTAATCGAGGGGAACACCGGGGAGCTGTTTTTT.

This chain joins TRBV5-1 and TRBJ2-1, with 9 bases identical to TRBD1. CDR1 is SGHRS and CDR2 is YFSETQ in the germline V gene. CDR3 length: 15 residues. V dropped 3 bases and J dropped 7; count of bases not matched to a gene: 8. The CDR3 bases are TGCGCCAGCAGCTGGAGCCTACAGGGGGCAAATGAGCAGTTCTTC. It codes for CASSWSLQGANEQFF.

This clonotype occurred many times. The chain employs TRBV6-5 and TRBJ2-4, with D unclear. Germline-derived CDR1 and CDR2 are MNHEY and SVGAGI. CDR3 length equals 13 residues. The V end lost 6 bases, the J end lost 5 bases, and 11 bases lay between the germline ends. The CDR3 DNA reads TGTGCCAGCAGGAGCCCGCTGGAAAACATTCAGTACTTC. This encodes CASRSPLENIQYF.